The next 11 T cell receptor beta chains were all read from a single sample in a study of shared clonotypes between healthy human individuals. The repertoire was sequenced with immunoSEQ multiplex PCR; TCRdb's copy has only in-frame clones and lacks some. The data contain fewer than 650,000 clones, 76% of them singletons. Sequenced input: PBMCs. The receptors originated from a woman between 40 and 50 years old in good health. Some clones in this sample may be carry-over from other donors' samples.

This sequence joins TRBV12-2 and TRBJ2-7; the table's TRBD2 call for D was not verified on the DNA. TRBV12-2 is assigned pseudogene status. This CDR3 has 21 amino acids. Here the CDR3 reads CASRPKGGTSGSKGGSYEQYF. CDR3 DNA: TGTGCAAGTCGCCCCAAAGGGGGGACTAGCGGGAGTAAAGGGGGGTCCTACGAGCAGTACTTC.

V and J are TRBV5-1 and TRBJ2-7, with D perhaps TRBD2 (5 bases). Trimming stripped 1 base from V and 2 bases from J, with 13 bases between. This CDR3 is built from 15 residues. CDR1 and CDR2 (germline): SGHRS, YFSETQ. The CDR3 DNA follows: TGCGCCAGCAGCTTGTTCGGGGAACTAACCTACGAGCAGTACTTC. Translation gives CASSLFGELTYEQYF.

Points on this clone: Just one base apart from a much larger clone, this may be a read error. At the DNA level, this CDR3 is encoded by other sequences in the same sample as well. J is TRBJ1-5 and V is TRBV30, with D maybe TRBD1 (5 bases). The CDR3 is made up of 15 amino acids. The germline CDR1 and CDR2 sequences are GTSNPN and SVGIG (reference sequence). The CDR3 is CAWSLTGPSNQPQHF. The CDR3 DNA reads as TGTGCCTGGAGTCTGACGGGGCCTAGCAATCAGCCCCAGCACTTT.

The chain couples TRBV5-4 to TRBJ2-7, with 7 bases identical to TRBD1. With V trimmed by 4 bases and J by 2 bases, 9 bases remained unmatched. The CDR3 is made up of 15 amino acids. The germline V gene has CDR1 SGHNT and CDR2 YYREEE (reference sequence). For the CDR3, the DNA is TGTGCCAGCAGCCCCCGGACAGGAGAAGCCTACGAGCAGTACTTC. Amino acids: CASSPRTGEAYEQYF.

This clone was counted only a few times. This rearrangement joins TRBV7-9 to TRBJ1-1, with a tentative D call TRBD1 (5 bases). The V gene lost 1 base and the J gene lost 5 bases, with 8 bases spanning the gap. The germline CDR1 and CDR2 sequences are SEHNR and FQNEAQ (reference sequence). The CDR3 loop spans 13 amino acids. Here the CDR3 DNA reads TGTGCCAGCAGCTTAGAAAGGGGTACTGAAGCTTTCTTT. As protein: CASSLERGTEAFF.

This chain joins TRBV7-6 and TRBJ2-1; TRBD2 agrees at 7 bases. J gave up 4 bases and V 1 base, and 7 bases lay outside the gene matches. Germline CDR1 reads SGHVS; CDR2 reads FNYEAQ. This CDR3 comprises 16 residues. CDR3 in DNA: TGTGCCAGCAGCTTAGTGGGAGGGCTTCGGTACAATGAGCAGTTCTTC. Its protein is CASSLVGGLRYNEQFF. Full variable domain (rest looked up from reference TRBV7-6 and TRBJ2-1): GAGVSQSPRYKVTKRGQDVALRCDPISGHVSLYWYRQALGQGPEFLTYFNYEAQQDKSGLPNDRFSAERPEGSISTLTIQRTEQRDSAMYRCASSLVGGLRYNEQFFGPGTRLTVL.

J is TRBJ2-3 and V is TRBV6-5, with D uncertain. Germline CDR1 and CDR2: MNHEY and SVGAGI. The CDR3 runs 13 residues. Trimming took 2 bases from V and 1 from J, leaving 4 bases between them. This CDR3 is CASSYARTDTQYF. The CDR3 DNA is TGTGCCAGCAGTTACGCGCGCACAGATACGCAGTATTTT.

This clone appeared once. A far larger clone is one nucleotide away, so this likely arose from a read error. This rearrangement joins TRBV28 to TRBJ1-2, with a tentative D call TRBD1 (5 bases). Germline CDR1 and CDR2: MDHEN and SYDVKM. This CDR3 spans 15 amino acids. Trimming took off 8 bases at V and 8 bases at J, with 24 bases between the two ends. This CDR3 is CASLNFPGTRKGYTF. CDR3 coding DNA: TGTGCCAGCCTCAATTTCCCCGGGACGAGAAAAGGCTACACCTTC.

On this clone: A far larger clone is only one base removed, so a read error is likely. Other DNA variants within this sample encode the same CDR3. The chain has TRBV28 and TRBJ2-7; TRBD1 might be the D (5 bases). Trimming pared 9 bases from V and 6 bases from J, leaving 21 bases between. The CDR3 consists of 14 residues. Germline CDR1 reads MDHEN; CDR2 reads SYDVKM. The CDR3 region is CASPLQGTVCEQYF. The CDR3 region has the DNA TGTGCCAGTCCCCTCCAGGGAACCGTCTGCGAGCAGTACTTC.

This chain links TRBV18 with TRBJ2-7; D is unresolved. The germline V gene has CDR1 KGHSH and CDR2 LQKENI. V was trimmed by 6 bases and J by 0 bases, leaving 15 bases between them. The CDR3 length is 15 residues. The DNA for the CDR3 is TGTGCCAGCTCCCCAGGTAGCCCCTTCTCCTACGAGCAGTACTTC. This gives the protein CASSPGSPFSYEQYF.

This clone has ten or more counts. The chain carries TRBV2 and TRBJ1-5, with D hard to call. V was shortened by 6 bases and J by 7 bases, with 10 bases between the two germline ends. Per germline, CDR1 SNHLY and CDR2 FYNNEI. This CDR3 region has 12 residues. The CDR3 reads CASSPGWQPQHF. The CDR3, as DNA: TGTGCCAGCAGCCCTGGTTGGCAGCCCCAGCATTTT.